This T cell receptor beta chain was sequenced in a study of cytomegalovirus exposure and HLA in healthy donors. Overall study findings and caveats: The classifier reportedly diagnosed cytomegalovirus status with high specificity and sensitivity. What a later analysis reportedly showed was that an Asian-associated ancestry cluster had fewer N-insertions than the approximately 700-donor mean.

With 60 Vbeta and 13 Jbeta primers, the PCR was carried out. Profiling relied on immunoSEQ multiplex PCR, and the TCRdb table lists in-frame clones only, not all of them. The sample holds some 130,000 clones; approximately 60% are singletons and the top ten take about 2.6%. Germline CDR1 GTSNPN, CDR2 SVGIG (reference sequence). CDR3 length: 14 amino acids. Unmatched junction bases numbered 6, after V lost 2 bases and J lost 3 bases. This clone was picked up a small number of times. The antigen is not known. This chain connects TRBV30 to TRBJ2-7; TRBD1 matches at 8 bases. Sequencing was done on a sample of PBMCs. This TCR was recovered from a woman in her forties in good health and CMV-seronegative. CDR3 coding DNA: TGTGCCTGGAGTTTCACAGGGGGTGGCTACGAGCAGTACTTC. Protein: CAWSFTGGGYEQYF.